This TCR beta chain comes out of a study of shared clonotypes between healthy human individuals. For the study at large: Serving as donors were two women and three men, whose ages spanned 18 to 49.

Germline V lookup: CDR1 LNHDA, CDR2 SQIVND (reference sequence). The CDR3 is 17 residues long. Trimming took off 0 bases at V and 2 bases at J, with 16 bases between the two ends. Naive CD8 cells lacked CD45RO and underwent positive selection for CCR7, leaving out terminally differentiated effector memory CD45RA+ cells. Adult Caucasians living in Nashville, Tennessee made up all of the donors. Data came from immunoSEQ multiplex PCR; TCRdb stores just in-frame clones and leaves some out. Seen here are about 2 million clones, roughly 95% observed once, and the top ten hold more than 0.95%. This sequence joins TRBV19 and TRBJ1-2; D gene uncertain. Specimen: naive CD8+ T cells sorted from blood. The sequence came from a man aged 18 to 30 in good health. The CDR3 region has the DNA TGTGCCAGTAGTATAGATCTGACGGAAGCTTTGAACTATGGCTACACCTTC. Amino acids: CASSIDLTEALNYGYTF.